The clone carrying this T cell receptor beta chain was picked up many times. What it binds is unknown. With a J-beta primer mix and a sample-barcoded 5' primer, a second PCR ran about 7 to 11 cycles. Sequencing recovered at least 3 million CDR3-containing paired-end reads from each sample. TCRdb ran MiXCR on the 5' RACE reads and lists one entry per CDR3 protein. This table has roughly 1.6 million distinct CDR3 sequences, about 32% appearing once. The sample belongs to a study of blood T cells in healthy people across ages. Researchers report isolating at least 7 million PBMCs per sample. General study points: More naive CD4+ cells and higher diversity were found in long-lived than in aged donors. Older age coincided with a roughly linear decline in TCR beta diversity per million T cells.

J was trimmed by 9 bases and V by 3 bases; bases with no gene match: 8. Germline CDR1 and CDR2: ENHRY and SYGVKD. This CDR3 spans 15 amino acids. The receptor comes from a woman in her 30s in good health. The chain has TRBV10-3 and TRBJ2-1, with 10 bases lining up with TRBD2. Sequencing input: blood. Here the CDR3 reads CAISDGSGGATEQFF. The CDR3 coding sequence is TGTGCCATCAGTGATGGGAGCGGGGGGGCCACTGAGCAGTTCTTC.